These T cell receptor beta chains were read from a single sample in a study of cytomegalovirus exposure and HLA in healthy donors. Assay: immunoSEQ multiplex PCR; the TCRdb copy retains only in-frame clones and omits some. The sample consists of approximately 130,000 clones, over 75% of them appearing once. Specimen: PBMCs. The origin of the receptors is a woman between 18 and 29 years old in good health and CMV-seronegative. CDR3s include the opening cysteine and the closing phenylalanine or tryptophan. A D gene is named only where the DNA matches it firmly. Some rows mark clone size as missing; the rest say once, few, many or name a class of expanded clone.

TRBJ2-1	.	.	TRBV11-2	TGTGCCAGCAGCGGACCCGGGACAATCGGCTCCTACAATGAGCAGTTCTTC	CASSGPGTIGSYNEQFF
TRBJ1-5	.	.	TRBV6-6	TGTGCCAGCAGGAGGATTTATAGCAATCAGCCCCAGCATTTT	CASRRIYSNQPQHF
TRBJ2-4	.	.	TRBV7-2	TGTGCCAGCAGCCAATGGGGGGATAGGGCCAAAAACAGTCAGTACTTC	CASSQWGDRAKNSQYF
TRBJ2-7	TRBD2	.	TRBV5-1	TGCGCCAGCCGTAGCGGGGTCGGGGAGCAGTACTTC	CASRSGVGEQYF
TRBJ2-7	.	.	TRBV7-2	TGTGCCAGCAGCTTAGAATTATACGAGCAGTACTTC	CASSLELYEQYF
TRBJ1-6	.	.	TRBV6-6	TGTGCCAGCAGTTCCCCTGGCGGAGGTAATTCACCCCTCCACTTT	CASSSPGGGNSPLHF
TRBJ1-1	TRBD1	.	TRBV7-2	TGTGCCAGCAGCCTGGACAGGCAGAACACTGAAGCTTTCTTT	CASSLDRQNTEAFF
TRBJ1-1	TRBD1	.	TRBV15	TGTGCCACCAGCAGAGATAGTACAGGGGGCCCTGAAGCTTTCTTT	CATSRDSTGGPEAFF
TRBJ2-3	TRBD2	.	TRBV9	TGTGCCAGCAGCGTAGTCTCACTAGCGGGGACAGATACGCAGTATTTT	CASSVVSLAGTDTQYF
TRBJ2-6	.	.	TRBV27	TGTGCCAGCAGTTTAGGTTCCTATTCGTCTGGGGCCAACGTCCTGACTTTC	CASSLGSYSSGANVLTF
TRBJ1-3	.	.	TRBV4-3	TGCGCCAGCAGCCAACCTCTCATTCTGTGGCTGTCTGGAAACACCATATATTTT	CASSQPLILWLSGNTIYF
TRBJ2-6	.	.	TRBV15	TGTGCCACCAGCAGAGATTCTGGGGCCAACGGCCTGACTTTC	CATSRDSGANGLTF
TRBJ1-2	.	.	TRBV27	TGTGCCAGCAGTTTACGAGGTTTTGGTGGCTACACCTTC	CASSLRGFGGYTF
TRBJ2-3	.	.	TRBV29-1	TGCAGCGTTCGATTTCTAGCCTCCGGCGCAGATACGCAGTATTTT	CSVRFLASGADTQYF
TRBJ2-7	TRBD1	.	TRBV18	TGTGCCAGCTCACCATCTGTAGGGGGCCTTTGGGAGCAGTACTTC	CASSPSVGGLWEQYF
TRBJ1-5	.	.	TRBV4-1	TGCGCCAGCAGCCAACTACAGGGTAGCAATCAGCCCCAGCATTTT	CASSQLQGSNQPQHF
TRBJ1-3	TRBD1	.	TRBV5-4	TGTGCCAGCAGTTCAGGACAGGGTGGCTCTGGAAACACCATATATTTT	CASSSGQGGSGNTIYF
TRBJ1-2	.	few	TRBV18	TGTGCCAGCTCACCACCGTCAGGATATGGCTACACCTTC	CASSPPSGYGYTF
TRBJ1-3	.	once	TRBV4-2	TGTGCCAGCAGCCAAGTAACAGTCTCTGGAAACACCATATATTTT	CASSQVTVSGNTIYF
TRBJ2-1	.	.	TRBV29-1	TGCAGCGCCCCTGCAGGGGTGGCTAGCGGCTTCAATGAGCAGTTCTTC	CSAPAGVASGFNEQFF
TRBJ2-7	TRBD1	once	TRBV6-5	TGTGCCAGCAGTACGGGGACAGGGGCCTACGAGCAGTACTTC	CASSTGTGAYEQYF
TRBJ1-2	.	.	TRBV5-1	TGCGCCAGCAGCGGAGGAAGGCAGGGGATCTACTATGGCTACACCTTC	CASSGGRQGIYYGYTF
TRBJ1-4	.	.	TRBV27	TGTGCCAGCGGGCCGATCAGTGAAAAACTGTTTTTT	CASGPISEKLFF